A selection of T cell receptor beta chains follows, all from one sample in a study of cytomegalovirus exposure and HLA in healthy donors. Sequencing was performed with immunoSEQ multiplex PCR; in TCRdb, only in-frame clones are kept and a portion is missing. The sample lists about 150,000 clones, more than 70% occurring once. The source material was PBMCs. The receptors shown here come from a human donor in good health. CDR3s include the opening cysteine and the closing phenylalanine or tryptophan. The order of the fields is V gene, D gene, J gene, clone size, CDR3 protein, CDR3 DNA. A D gene is named only where the DNA matches it firmly. Rows may omit the clone size; those that give it use once, few, many or a size class.

TRBV4-3	TRBD1	TRBJ1-1	.	CASSQEGRRDSRNTEAFF	TGCGCCAGCAGCCAAGAAGGAAGAAGGGACAGCAGGAACACTGAAGCTTTCTTT
TRBV29-1	TRBD2	TRBJ2-4	.	CSVEYRLAGGMNAKNIQYF	TGCAGCGTTGAATATCGCCTAGCGGGTGGTATGAATGCCAAAAACATTCAGTACTTC
TRBV4-1	.	TRBJ1-4	.	CASSQGDPSNEKLFF	TGCGCCAGCAGCCAGGGAGACCCGAGTAATGAAAAACTGTTTTTT
TRBV7-8	.	TRBJ1-2	.	CASSLATASGYGYTF	TGTGCCAGCAGCTTAGCGACAGCGAGTGGCTATGGCTACACCTTC
TRBV23-1	.	TRBJ1-2	.	CASRPKRHRNYGYTF	TGCGCCAGCAGGCCAAAAAGGCACAGAAACTATGGCTACACCTTC
TRBV5-4	TRBD2	TRBJ2-7	once	CASSLALAGTYEQYF	TGTGCCAGCAGCTTGGCACTAGCGGGAACCTACGAGCAGTACTTC
TRBV29-1	.	TRBJ2-7	.	CSVEQREDEQYF	TGCAGCGTTGAACAGCGCGAAGACGAGCAGTACTTC
TRBV7-8	.	TRBJ2-1	.	CASSFGRDHNEQFF	TGTGCCAGCAGCTTTGGGCGGGACCACAATGAGCAGTTCTTC
TRBV7-9	TRBD2	TRBJ2-5	.	CASSHPMGLAEETQYF	TGTGCCAGCAGCCACCCCATGGGACTAGCGGAAGAGACCCAGTACTTC
TRBV11-2	.	TRBJ2-4	.	CASRGGPRSKNIQYF	TGTGCCAGCAGGGGGGGGCCGAGGAGCAAAAACATTCAGTACTTC
TRBV10-3	TRBD1	TRBJ2-1	.	CAIKGTGEPNEQFF	TGTGCCATCAAGGGGACAGGGGAGCCCAATGAGCAGTTCTTC
TRBV2	TRBD2	TRBJ2-5	.	CASSGSSGGAQETQYF	TGTGCCAGCAGTGGGAGTAGCGGGGGGGCCCAAGAGACCCAGTACTTC
TRBV7-9	TRBD1	TRBJ2-7	.	CASSLGQGAHEQYF	TGTGCCAGCAGCCTGGGACAGGGGGCCCACGAGCAGTACTTC
TRBV2	.	TRBJ1-5	.	CASSEDRANNQPQHF	TGTGCCAGCAGTGAAGACAGGGCAAACAATCAGCCCCAGCATTTT
TRBV5-1	TRBD1	TRBJ1-4	few	CASSRDSNEKLFF	TGCGCCAGCAGTAGGGACAGTAATGAAAAACTGTTTTTT
TRBV28	.	TRBJ2-5	.	CASKKGVQETQYF	TGTGCCAGCAAGAAGGGGGTCCAGGAGACCCAGTACTTC
TRBV28	.	TRBJ1-1	.	CASTGRGRVKKNTEAFF	TGTGCCAGCACGGGGAGGGGCAGGGTGAAGAAGAACACTGAAGCTTTCTTT
TRBV6-5	TRBD1	TRBJ1-5	.	CASGKTGDQPQHF	TGTGCCAGCGGGAAGACAGGGGATCAGCCCCAGCATTTT
TRBV5-1	.	TRBJ1-2	.	CASSLESYGYTF	TGCGCCAGCAGCTTGGAGAGCTATGGCTACACCTTC
TRBV4-2	.	TRBJ1-1	.	CASSQGTTANTEAFF	TGTGCCAGCAGCCAAGGTACGACAGCGAACACTGAAGCTTTCTTT
TRBV9	.	TRBJ2-2	.	CASSVDGYTGELFF	TGTGCCAGCAGCGTAGACGGGTACACCGGGGAGCTGTTTTTT
TRBV2	.	TRBJ1-1	.	CASSEGGRAFF	TGTGCCAGCAGTGAGGGGGGTCGAGCTTTCTTT
TRBV2	TRBD2	TRBJ2-1	.	CASSGIAGDSYNEQFF	TGTGCCAGCAGTGGGATAGCGGGGGATTCCTACAATGAGCAGTTCTTC